The 14 T cell receptor beta chains below were found in one sample sequenced in a study of monozygotic twins with inflammatory bowel disease. From its re-call of the 5' RACE reads, TCRdb lists each CDR3 protein once, without DNA. This sample's table reports around 410,000 distinct CDR3 sequences. The sequenced material came from blood. The receptors derive from a human donor with ulcerative colitis or Crohn's disease, or a healthy co-twin of an affected twin (not recorded which).

This rearrangement joins TRBV6-1 to TRBJ2-7; TCRdb returns TRBD2, unconfirmable since there is no DNA. Germline V gene data show CDR1 as MNHNS and CDR2 as SASEGT. CDR3 length equals 14 residues. CDR3: CASSSPTRVAEQYF.

The gene calls are TRBV6-5 and TRBJ1-6. CDR1 and CDR2 from the germline V gene are MNHEY and SVGAGI. CDR3 length equals 15 residues. This CDR3 is CASSYERGSNSPLHF.

The chain is built from TRBV5-1 and TRBJ2-1; TCRdb outputs TRBD1, but without DNA this stays unchecked. The CDR3 is 15 amino acids. Germline V gene sequence: CDR1 SGHRS, CDR2 YFSETQ. CDR3 loop: CASSLQGGVNNEQFF.

The rearrangement links TRBV2 to TRBJ1-5; lacking DNA, the TRBD1 call made by TCRdb goes unchecked. Germline V CDR1 and CDR2: SNHLY, FYNNEI. The CDR3 has 14 amino acids. The CDR3 spells CASQLTGWSQPQHF.

V gene TRBV2 combines with J gene TRBJ2-1; the D call of TRBD2 rests on TCRdb alone, since no DNA is present to check it. The CDR3 is 14 residues long. Germline V CDR1 and CDR2: SNHLY, FYNNEI. The CDR3 loop reads CASSVNREEGEQFF.

The chain uses TRBV15 and TRBJ2-1; TCRdb picks TRBD2, but there is no DNA to check that call. Per germline, CDR1 LNHNV and CDR2 YYDKDF (reference sequence). There are 16 residues in the CDR3. The CDR3 sequence is CATSITSGRWLNEQFF.

The chain is built from TRBV5-1 and TRBJ2-3; TCRdb names TRBD2, which stays unverified in the absence of DNA. This CDR3 region has 16 residues. From germline, CDR1 is SGHRS and CDR2 YFSETQ. CDR3 residues: CASSLGGTDGTDTQYF.

The J gene is TRBJ2-7, the V gene TRBV29-1; the TRBD1 assignment by TCRdb is unverifiable without DNA. CDR3 size: 15 residues. Germline loops: CDR1 SQVTM, CDR2 ANQGSEA. Here the CDR3 reads CSVTGGQTSSYEQYF.

This CDR3 is CASSRQTGAYTEAFF. The rearrangement uses TRBV27 and TRBJ1-1; there is no DNA to check the TCRdb D call of TRBD1. This CDR3 contains 15 residues. From germline, CDR1 is MNHEY and CDR2 SMNVEV (reference sequence).

The chain has TRBV25-1 and TRBJ1-2. The CDR3 sequence is 13 residues long. Germline lookup yields CDR1 MGHDK and CDR2 SYGVNS. CDR3 amino acids: CASSEGPARGYTF.

The chain combines TRBV19 with TRBJ2-3; as DNA is missing, the TRBD1 call by TCRdb cannot be tested. Germline assignment: CDR1 LNHDA and CDR2 SQIVND (reference sequence). CDR3 length: 15 residues. CDR3 loop: CASSVQGDGTDTQYF. The full variable domain, its missing parts supplied by reference TRBV19 and TRBJ2-3, is DGGITQSPKYLFRKEGQNVTLSCEQNLNHDAMYWYRQDPGQGLRLIYYSQIVNDFQKGDIAEGYSVSREKKESFPLTVTSAQKNPTAFYLCASSVQGDGTDTQYFGPGTRLTVL.

The CDR3 here is CSASGGHSYNEQFF. V is TRBV20-1 and J is TRBJ2-1; there is no DNA to check the TCRdb D call of TRBD2. This CDR3 contains 14 residues. The V gene's germline CDR1 is DFQATT and CDR2 SNEGSKA (reference sequence).

V gene TRBV5-1 combines with J gene TRBJ1-2; the TRBD1 assignment by TCRdb is unverifiable without DNA. Looked up from germline, CDR1 is SGHRS and CDR2 is YFSETQ. This CDR3 contains 14 residues. CDR3 residues: CASSLGQGRIDYTF.

This chain links TRBV20-1 with TRBJ2-7; TCRdb selects TRBD2, and the lack of DNA leaves this call unchecked. Germline CDR1 and CDR2: DFQATT and SNEGSKA (reference sequence). The length of the CDR3 is 15 residues. The CDR3 spells CSARGLAGGGYEQYF.